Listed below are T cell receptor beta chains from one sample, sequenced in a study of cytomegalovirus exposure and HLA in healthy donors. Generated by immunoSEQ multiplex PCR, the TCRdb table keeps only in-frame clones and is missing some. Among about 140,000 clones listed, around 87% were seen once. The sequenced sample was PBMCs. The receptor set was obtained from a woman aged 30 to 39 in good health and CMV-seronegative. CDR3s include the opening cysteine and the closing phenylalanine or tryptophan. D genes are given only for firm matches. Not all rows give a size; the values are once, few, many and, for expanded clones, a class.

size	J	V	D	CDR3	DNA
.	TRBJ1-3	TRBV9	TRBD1	CASSVDGRGYSGNTIYF	TGTGCCAGCAGCGTAGACGGCAGGGGGTACTCTGGAAACACCATATATTTT
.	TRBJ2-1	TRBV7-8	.	CASSSRLVPWGMDNEQFF	TGTGCCAGCAGCTCTAGACTAGTCCCCTGGGGAATGGACAATGAGCAGTTCTTC
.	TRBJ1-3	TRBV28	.	CASSLPQGNTIYF	TGTGCCAGCAGTTTACCCCAGGGAAACACCATATATTTT
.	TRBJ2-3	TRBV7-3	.	CASSSPTDSTDTQYF	TGTGCCAGCAGCTCCCCGACAGATAGCACAGATACGCAGTATTTT
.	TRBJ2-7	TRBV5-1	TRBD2	CASSLTSGSYEQYF	TGCGCCAGCAGCTTGACTAGCGGGAGCTACGAGCAGTACTTC
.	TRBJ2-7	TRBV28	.	CASSPPGTTSYEQYF	TGTGCCAGCAGCCCCCCGGGGACAACCTCCTACGAGCAGTACTTC
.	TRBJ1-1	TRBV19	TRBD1	CASSATGAGNTEAFF	TGTGCCAGTAGCGCTACAGGGGCAGGGAACACTGAAGCTTTCTTT
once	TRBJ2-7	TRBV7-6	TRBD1	CASSLQTGTGAYEQYF	TGTGCCAGCAGCCTCCAAACCGGGACAGGGGCCTACGAGCAGTACTTC
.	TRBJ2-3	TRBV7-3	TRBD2	CASSPGLAYTDTQYF	TGTGCCAGCAGCCCGGGACTAGCGTACACAGATACGCAGTATTTT
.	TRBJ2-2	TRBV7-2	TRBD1	CASSPRTGPHGELFF	TGTGCCAGCAGCCCTCGGACAGGGCCCCACGGGGAGCTGTTTTTT
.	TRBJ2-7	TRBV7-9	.	CASSFDEQYF	TGTGCCAGCAGCTTCGACGAGCAGTACTTC
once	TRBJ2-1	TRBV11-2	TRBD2	CASSLDLSGGLFF	TGTGCCAGCAGCTTAGATTTGTCGGGAGGGTTGTTCTTC
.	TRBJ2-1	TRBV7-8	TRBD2	CASSIKVGTSNNEQFF	TGTGCCAGCAGTATAAAAGTGGGGACTAGTAACAATGAGCAGTTCTTC
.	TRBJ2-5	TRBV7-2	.	CASSLALGGRETQYF	TGTGCCAGCAGCTTAGCGCTCGGAGGTCGGGAGACCCAGTACTTC
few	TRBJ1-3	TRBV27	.	CASSLSWSSGNTIYF	TGTGCCAGCAGTTTATCGTGGAGCTCTGGAAACACCATATATTTT
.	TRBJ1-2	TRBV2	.	CASTKDSGSYTF	TGTGCCAGCACCAAGGACAGTGGAAGCTACACCTTC
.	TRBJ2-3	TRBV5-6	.	CASSFEGGTGTDTQYF	TGTGCCAGCAGCTTTGAAGGCGGGACGGGCACAGATACGCAGTATTTT
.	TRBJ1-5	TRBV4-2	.	CASSQDNPDQPQHF	TGTGCCAGCAGCCAAGATAACCCAGATCAGCCCCAGCATTTT
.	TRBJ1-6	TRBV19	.	CASSPEFRDNSPLHF	TGTGCCAGTAGTCCCGAATTTCGGGATAATTCACCCCTCCACTTT
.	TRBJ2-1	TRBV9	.	CASSVVADSYNEQFF	TGTGCCAGCAGCGTAGTGGCGGACTCCTACAATGAGCAGTTCTTC
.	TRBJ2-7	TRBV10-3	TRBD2	CAISTGTSGYEQYF	TGTGCCATCAGCACCGGGACTAGCGGCTACGAGCAGTACTTC
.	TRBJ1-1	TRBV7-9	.	CASSLLGRGSTEAFF	TGTGCCAGCAGCTTATTGGGCCGGGGAAGCACTGAAGCTTTCTTT
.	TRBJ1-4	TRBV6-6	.	CASSRTAYNEKLFF	TGTGCCAGCAGTCGGACAGCATATAATGAAAAACTGTTTTTT
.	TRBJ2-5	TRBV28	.	CASSSSSVMATQYF	TGTGCCAGCAGTTCATCCAGCGTGATGGCGACCCAGTACTTC
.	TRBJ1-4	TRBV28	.	CASSEWTAQNEKLFF	TGTGCCAGCAGTGAATGGACAGCTCAGAATGAAAAACTGTTTTTT
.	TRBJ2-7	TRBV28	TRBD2	CASSSPGLAGANYEQYF	TGTGCCAGCAGTTCACCGGGACTAGCGGGTGCTAACTACGAGCAGTACTTC
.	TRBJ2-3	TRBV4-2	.	CASSQETTADTQYF	TGTGCCAGCAGCCAAGAAACGACTGCAGATACGCAGTATTTT
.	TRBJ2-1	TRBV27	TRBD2	CASRGLAGGPTMRQFF	TGTGCCAGCAGGGGACTAGCGGGAGGGCCGACAATGAGGCAGTTCTTC
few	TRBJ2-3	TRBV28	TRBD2	CASSGLGETDTQYF	TGTGCCAGCAGCGGACTAGGAGAGACAGATACGCAGTATTTT
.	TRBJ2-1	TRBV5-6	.	CASSPFDTGVTYNEQFF	TGTGCCAGCAGCCCCTTCGATACGGGAGTTACCTACAATGAGCAGTTCTTC
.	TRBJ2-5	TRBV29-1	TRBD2	CSVELAGQKETQYF	TGCAGCGTTGAACTAGCGGGACAAAAAGAGACCCAGTACTTC
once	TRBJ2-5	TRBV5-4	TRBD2	CASSPGRSLAGGGGETQYF	TGTGCCAGCAGCCCGGGCAGGTCACTAGCGGGGGGGGGTGGAGAGACCCAGTACTTC
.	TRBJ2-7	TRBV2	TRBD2	CASSEVAGGFNEQYF	TGTGCCAGCAGTGAGGTAGCGGGGGGGTTCAACGAGCAGTACTTC
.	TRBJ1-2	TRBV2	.	CASRTPRVRYGYTF	TGTGCCAGCAGAACCCCGAGGGTACGCTATGGCTACACCTTC
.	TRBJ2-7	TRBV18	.	CASSPRQVEMGSYEQYF	TGTGCCAGCTCACCAAGACAGGTCGAGATGGGCTCCTACGAGCAGTACTTC
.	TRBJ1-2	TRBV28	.	CASSLSGAYGYTF	TGTGCCAGCAGTTTATCAGGGGCCTATGGCTACACCTTC
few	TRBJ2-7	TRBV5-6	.	CASCRVFSYEQYF	TGTGCCAGTTGCCGAGTATTCTCCTACGAGCAGTACTTC
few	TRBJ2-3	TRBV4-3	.	CASSRSAGTLSTDTQYF	TGCGCCAGCAGCCGATCCGCCGGGACTTTGAGCACAGATACGCAGTATTTT
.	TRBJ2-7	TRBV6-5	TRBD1	CASRANRGREQYF	TGTGCCAGCAGGGCGAACAGGGGGCGCGAGCAGTACTTC
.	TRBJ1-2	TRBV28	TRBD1	CASRTDRGRNYGYTF	TGTGCCAGCAGAACCGACAGGGGGCGCAACTATGGCTACACCTTC
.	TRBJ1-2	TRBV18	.	CASSSTSRDFQGSDYGYTF	TGTGCCAGCTCATCAACTAGCCGGGACTTCCAGGGCTCAGACTATGGCTACACCTTC
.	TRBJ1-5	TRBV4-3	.	CASSQSWGGNQPQHF	TGCGCCAGCAGCCAAAGTTGGGGGGGGAATCAGCCCCAGCATTTT
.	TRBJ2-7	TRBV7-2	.	CASSLVSVASAPYEQYF	TGTGCCAGCAGCTTAGTTTCGGTGGCTAGCGCGCCCTACGAGCAGTACTTC
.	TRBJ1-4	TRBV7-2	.	CASSLAGGEKLFF	TGTGCCAGCAGCTTAGCGGGGGGTGAAAAACTGTTTTTT
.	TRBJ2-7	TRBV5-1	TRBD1	CASSLATGELYEQHF	TGCGCCAGCAGCTTGGCCACAGGGGAGCTCTACGAGCAGCACTTC
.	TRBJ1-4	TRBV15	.	CATSKSANEKLFF	TGTGCCACCAGCAAATCGGCTAATGAAAAACTGTTTTTT
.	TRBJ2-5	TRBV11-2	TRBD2	CASSAGTSGGAPETQYF	TGTGCCAGCAGCGCCGGGACTAGCGGGGGGGCCCCTGAGACCCAGTACTTC
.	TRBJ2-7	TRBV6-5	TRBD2	CASSYSGGGRYEQYF	TGTGCCAGCAGTTACTCCGGGGGCGGGAGGTACGAGCAGTACTTC
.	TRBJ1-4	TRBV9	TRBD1	CASSAGQGIRQTNEKLFF	TGTGCCAGCAGCGCCGGACAGGGGATACGACAAACTAATGAAAAACTGTTTTTT
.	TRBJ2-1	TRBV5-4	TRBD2	CASSLGRGGNEQFF	TGTGCCAGCAGCTTAGGCCGGGGGGGCAATGAGCAGTTCTTC
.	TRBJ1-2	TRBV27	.	CASSFSTGGDGYTF	TGTGCCAGCAGTTTTTCTACGGGGGGCGATGGCTACACCTTC
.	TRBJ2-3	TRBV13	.	CASSPWGRGEDTQYF	TGTGCCAGCAGCCCCTGGGGCAGGGGGGAAGATACGCAGTATTTT
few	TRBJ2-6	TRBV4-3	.	CASSQDSPGTFSGANVLTF	TGCGCCAGCAGCCAAGATAGTCCAGGTACCTTCTCTGGGGCCAACGTCCTGACTTTC
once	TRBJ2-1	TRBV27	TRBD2	CASSWGLARLTYNEQFF	TGTGCCAGCAGTTGGGGACTAGCGAGATTAACCTACAATGAGCAGTTCTTC
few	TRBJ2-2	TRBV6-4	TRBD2	CASSDSPGGNTGELFF	TGTGCCAGCAGTGACTCGCCGGGGGGGAACACCGGGGAGCTGTTTTTT
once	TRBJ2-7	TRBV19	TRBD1	CASSFSGQGTYEQYF	TGTGCCAGTAGTTTCTCGGGACAGGGCACCTACGAGCAGTACTTC
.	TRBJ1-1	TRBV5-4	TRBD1	CASSRTDRGHTEAFF	TGTGCCAGCAGCCGGACGGACAGGGGGCACACTGAAGCTTTCTTT